Shown below are 31 T cell receptor beta chains from a single sample sequenced in a study of CD8 T cells in ankylosing spondylitis. The antigens these receptors bind are not known. TCRdb re-called the 5' RACE reads with MiXCR, one entry per CDR3 protein. The sample consists of 450,000 or so distinct CDR3 sequences, 25% to 30% of them appearing once. Regarding the study as a whole: Blood from ankylosing spondylitis patients appeared to carry a characteristic roughly eight-variant TCR beta motif.

Sequences were obtained from blood, either unsorted or a sorted T cell fraction (not recorded which). These receptors came from a male donor with ankylosing spondylitis.

This clonotype has a handful of counts. This chain connects TRBV5-4 to TRBJ2-7, with TRBD1 matching 9 bases. CDR3 length equals 16 residues. CDR1 SGHNT and CDR2 YYREEE come from the germline V gene (reference sequence). Trimming cost V 0 bases and J 1 base; bases outside gene matches: 5. The CDR3 DNA follows: TGTGCCAGCAGCTTGGCAGGACAGGGGCTATCCTACGAGCAGTACGTC. This encodes CASSLAGQGLSYEQYV.

In DNA, the CDR3 is TGTGCCAGCAGTTTGGAAGCGGGATTTTGGAATGAGCAGTTCTTC. Protein: CASSLEAGFWNEQFF. The V and J genes are TRBV12-3 or TRBV12-4 and TRBJ2-1; TRBD2 matches 7 bases. V trimming: 3 bases; J trimming: 7 bases; junction bases outside the gene matches: 9. There are 15 residues in the CDR3.

The sample holds a few counts of this clonotype. The chain uses TRBV11-3 and TRBJ2-1, with 9 bases that match TRBD2. In germline, CDR1 is SGHNT, CDR2 YENEEA. The junction had 9 bases not matched to a gene; V was cut back by 5 bases and J by 4 bases. This CDR3 is built from 16 residues. The CDR3 is CASSARLGLAYNEQFF. The CDR3 DNA sequence: TGTGCCAGCAGCGCACGTTTGGGACTAGCATACAATGAGCAGTTCTTC.

This clonotype was detected a few times. This chain uses TRBV29-1 with TRBJ1-1; 11 positions match TRBD1. Looked up from germline, CDR1 is SQVTM and CDR2 is ANQGSEA. Losses at the gene ends were 6 bases for V and 5 bases for J; bases not matched to a gene: 2. CDR3 length equals 12 residues. CDR3 nucleotide sequence: TGCAGCGTGGACAGGGGGCAAACTGAAGCTTTCTTT. The encoded protein is CSVDRGQTEAFF.

In this sample, this clonotype turned up a few times. The chain uses TRBV24-1 and TRBJ2-1; D call uncertain. The V end lost 3 bases, the J end lost 0 bases, and 14 bases lay between the germline ends. The CDR3 covers 17 residues. The germline V gene encodes CDR1 KGHDR and CDR2 SFDVKD. CDR3 bases: TGTGCCACCAGTGATACTGGCGTTCAGAGCTCCTACAATGAGCAGTTCTTC. Its translation: CATSDTGVQSSYNEQFF.

The chain carries TRBV6-2 or TRBV6-3 and TRBJ2-3, with D possibly TRBD2 on 6 matching bases. The CDR3 consists of 18 residues. Germline values: CDR1 MNHEY, CDR2 SVGEGT. Trimming shortened V by 0 bases and J by 4 bases, and 20 bases separated the two germline ends. This chain's CDR3 is CASSYSTRIVTGADTQYF. CDR3 DNA: TGTGCCAGCAGTTACTCGACCAGGATTGTCACGGGAGCAGATACGCAGTATTTT.

This clonotype has a handful of counts. The chain uses TRBV25-1 and TRBJ1-4; possible D gene TRBD1, 6 bases. Germline CDR1 and CDR2: MGHDK and SYGVNS. The CDR3 extends over 15 amino acids. The V and J ends lost 5 bases and 5 bases respectively, with 15 bases between them. Written as DNA, the CDR3 is TGTGCCAGCAGTCCAAGGACAGCGCCAAATGAAAAACTGTTTTTT. This codes for CASSPRTAPNEKLFF.

The chain employs TRBV15 and TRBJ1-5; D might be TRBD1 (5 bases). CDR3 size: 15 residues. Germline loops: CDR1 LNHNV, CDR2 YYDKDF (reference sequence). V was pared by 5 bases and J by 0 bases, with 11 bases between. The CDR3 region has the DNA TGTGCCACCAGCGATCAGGGAAATAGCAATCAGCCCCAGCATTTT. Translation: CATSDQGNSNQPQHF.

A few counts support this clonotype. The J gene is TRBJ2-3, the V gene TRBV7-2; D assignment may be TRBD1 or TRBD2 (6 bases each). The CDR3 covers 16 residues. Germline V gene sequence: CDR1 SGHTA, CDR2 FQGNSA. Trimming removed 0 bases at V and 5 bases at J, with 15 bases between. CDR3 sequence (DNA): TGTGCCAGCAGCTTAGCGAGACTAGGGGGAGTAGATACGCAGTATTTT. The encoded protein is CASSLARLGGVDTQYF. Variable domain in full (rest from reference TRBV7-2 and TRBJ2-3): GAGVSQSPSNKVTEKGKDVELRCDPISGHTALYWYRQSLGQGLEFLIYFQGNSAPDKSGLPSDRFSAERTGGSVSTLTIQRTQQEDSAVYLCASSLARLGGVDTQYFGPGTRLTVL.

This clonotype appeared a few times. At one of its ends the junction is not consistent with the germline gene, which may arise from a read error. The chain is built from TRBV7-2 and TRBJ2-1; 11 bases match TRBD2. Germline loops: CDR1 SGHTA, CDR2 FQGNSA. The CDR3 is 17 amino acids. This CDR3 is CASSPTDSGRAVNQQFF. The CDR3 DNA sequence: TGTGCCAGCAGCCCAACCGATAGCGGGAGGGCCGTCAATCAGCAGTTCTTC.

The rearrangement joins TRBV15 to TRBJ2-2; D possibly corresponds to TRBD1 (6 bases). Trimming left V 5 bases short and J 0 bases short, with 10 bases between. The CDR3 totals 15 residues. CDR1 and CDR2 (germline): LNHNV, YYDKDF (reference sequence). The CDR3 spells CATSVNRANTGELFF. In DNA, the CDR3 is TGTGCCACCAGCGTGAACAGGGCGAACACCGGGGAGCTGTTTTTT.

This clonotype was observed once. The rearrangement joins TRBV20-1 to TRBJ2-7, with D perhaps assigned TRBD1 or TRBD2 (5 bases each). Germline assignment: CDR1 DFQATT and CDR2 SNEGSKA (reference sequence). The length of the CDR3 is 14 residues. Trimming took 5 bases from V and 6 from J, leaving 20 bases between them. The CDR3 reads CSAYPWGNEGEQYF. Written as DNA, the CDR3 is TGCAGTGCTTACCCCTGGGGGAACGAGGGCGAGCAGTACTTC.

The rearrangement joins TRBV20-1 to TRBJ1-6; a weak D match, TRBD1 (5 bases). The CDR3 has 15 amino acids. Germline V gene data show CDR1 as DFQATT and CDR2 as SNEGSKA (reference sequence). The germline V and J ends were trimmed by 1 base and 7 bases, with 14 bases remaining between them. The CDR3 spells CSARASGALNSPLHF. In DNA form, the CDR3 reads TGCAGTGCTAGAGCCTCTGGGGCCTTGAATTCACCCCTCCACTTT.

The genes are TRBV7-2 and TRBJ1-4; TRBD1 matches 7 bases. CDR3 length equals 15 residues. The germline V gene encodes CDR1 SGHTA and CDR2 FQGNSA. Trimming took 5 bases from V and 8 from J; bases not matched to a gene: 11. The CDR3 bases are TGTGCCAGCAGCCCCAGGGGGGGCGGTCCGGAAAAACTGTTTTTT. Translated, it gives CASSPRGGGPEKLFF.

This clonotype was found a few times. CDR3 in amino acids: CASSPRNIQYF. The CDR3 DNA reads as TGTGCCAGCAGCCCGAGGAACATTCAGTACTTC. This chain uses TRBV11-2 with TRBJ2-4; D gene ambiguous. The CDR3 extends over 11 amino acids. The V and J ends lost 5 bases and 7 bases respectively, with 6 bases between them. The V gene's germline CDR1 is SGHAT and CDR2 FQNNGV.

There are many counts of this clonotype. J is TRBJ2-7 and V is TRBV5-1; D may be TRBD1 or TRBD2 (5 bases each). The V and J ends lost 4 bases and 3 bases respectively, with 8 bases between them. The CDR3 covers 12 residues. Germline V CDR1 and CDR2: SGHRS, YFSETQ. CDR3 amino acids: CASSRDLYEQYF. CDR3 bases: TGCGCCAGCAGCCGGGACCTCTACGAGCAGTACTTC.

This clonotype was counted only a few times. This sequence joins TRBV27 and TRBJ2-7; D remains unclear. The CDR3 length is 13 residues. V lost 3 bases and J 3 bases, leaving 9 bases between the germline ends. Looked up from germline, CDR1 is MNHEY and CDR2 is SMNVEV (reference sequence). CDR3 protein: CASSFSLGYEQYF. In DNA form, the CDR3 reads TGTGCCAGCAGTTTCTCCTTGGGCTACGAGCAGTACTTC.

This clonotype was detected a few times. The chain links TRBV28 to TRBJ2-3; possible D gene TRBD2, 5 bases. V dropped 7 bases and J dropped 5 bases, with 13 bases sitting between them. This CDR3 has 13 amino acids. Germline V gives CDR1 MDHEN, CDR2 SYDVKM. The CDR3: CASTLTAVDTQYF. The CDR3 coding sequence is TGTGCCAGCACCCTTACAGCGGTAGATACGCAGTATTTT.

The chain has TRBV20-1 and TRBJ2-1, with D unclear. Germline V gives CDR1 DFQATT, CDR2 SNEGSKA (reference sequence). This CDR3 is built from 14 residues. V lost 6 bases and J lost 7, with 19 bases in between. Written as DNA, the CDR3 is TGCAGTGCCCCACACGGGTCGCTCCCTAATGAGCAGTTCTTC. As protein: CSAPHGSLPNEQFF.

J is TRBJ2-1 and V is TRBV24-1, with 11 bases matching TRBD2. There are 13 residues in the CDR3. J was trimmed by 10 bases and V by 4 bases; bases with no gene match: 2. The germline gives CDR1 KGHDR, CDR2 SFDVKD. In DNA, the CDR3 is TGTGCCACCAGTGAGAGGACTAGCGGGGAGCAGTTCTTC. It translates to CATSERTSGEQFF.

The J gene is TRBJ2-3, the V gene TRBV12-5, with 8 bases matching TRBD2. The trim removed 10 bases at V and 1 base at J, leaving 7 bases unmatched. CDR3 length: 14 residues. Germline values: CDR1 LGHNT, CDR2 FRNRAP. The CDR3 is CATGGSGGTDTQYF. The CDR3 nucleotides are TGTGCTACCGGGGGTAGCGGGGGCACAGATACGCAGTATTTT.

The chain links TRBV11-2 to TRBJ2-1; the D gene is possibly TRBD2 (6 bases). Germline V gives CDR1 SGHAT, CDR2 FQNNGV. V was cut by 7 bases and J by 9 bases, with 13 bases left in between. The length of the CDR3 is 12 residues. The chain's CDR3 is CASTSSVGEQFF. CDR3 DNA: TGTGCCAGCACCTCTAGCGTCGGTGAGCAGTTCTTC.

The V gene is TRBV20-1, the J gene TRBJ2-7; 7 nucleotides match TRBD2. Trimming took 8 bases from V and 5 from J; bases not matched to a gene: 9. Germline assignment: CDR1 DFQATT and CDR2 SNEGSKA (reference sequence). CDR3 size: 12 residues. This chain's CDR3 is CSPSGGSHEQYF. The CDR3 DNA reads as TGCAGTCCGTCGGGCGGGAGCCACGAGCAGTACTTC.

J is TRBJ2-1 and V is TRBV18; possibly TRBD2 for D (6 bases). The CDR3 has 16 amino acids. Trimming took 0 bases from V and 3 from J, leaving 12 bases between them. Germline CDR1 KGHSH, CDR2 LQKENI. The CDR3 DNA sequence: TGTGCCAGCTCACCACCTAGCCGGGAGAGCTACAATGAGCAGTTCTTC. As protein: CASSPPSRESYNEQFF. The full variable domain, completed using reference TRBV18 and TRBJ2-1, is NAGVMQNPRHLVRRRGQEARLRCSPMKGHSHVYWYRQLPEEGLKFMVYLQKENIIDESGMPKERFSAEFPKEGPSILRIQQVVRGDSAAYFCASSPPSRESYNEQFFGPGTRLTVL.

The chain recombines TRBV29-1 with TRBJ2-3; 10 bases are shared with TRBD2. In germline, CDR1 is SQVTM, CDR2 ANQGSEA. V gave up 7 bases and J gave up 1 base; unmatched junction bases: 5. The CDR3 loop spans 14 amino acids. In nucleotides, the CDR3 is TGCAGCGCCCGGACTAGCGGAGGCACAGATACGCAGTATTTT. This codes for CSARTSGGTDTQYF.

The genes are TRBV2 and TRBJ2-1; weak D call: TRBD2 (5 bases). CDR1 is SNHLY, CDR2 FYNNEI, per germline. The CDR3 has 13 residues. Trimming took 5 bases from V and 9 from J, leaving 14 bases between them. The DNA for the CDR3 is TGTGCCAGCAGTAGGGAGTCCGGTGGTGAGCAGTTCTTC. Protein: CASSRESGGEQFF.

This clonotype was seen once. The J gene is TRBJ2-1, the V gene TRBV7-8, with 8 bases identical to TRBD1. The germline V gene encodes CDR1 SGHVS and CDR2 FQNEAQ. CDR3 length: 17 amino acids. V lost 5 bases to trimming and J lost 0 bases; unmatched junction nucleotides: 9. CDR3 DNA: TGTGCCAGCAGCCTCCAACCGGGACAGGTCTCCTACAATGAGCAGTTCTTC. This encodes CASSLQPGQVSYNEQFF.

V is TRBV28 and J is TRBJ2-1; TRBD1 matches 10 bases. The trim removed 8 bases at V and 2 bases at J, leaving 3 bases unmatched. Germline CDR1 is MDHEN and CDR2 is SYDVKM. The CDR3 length is 14 residues. The CDR3 DNA sequence: TGTGCCAGCCTCGGACAGGGGGCCTACAATGAGCAGTTCTTC. It is translated as CASLGQGAYNEQFF. Drawing the rest from reference TRBV28 and TRBJ2-1, the complete variable domain is DVKVTQSSRYLVKRTGEKVFLECVQDMDHENMFWYRQDPGLGLRLIYFSYDVKMKEKGDIPEGYSVSREKKERFSLILESASTNQTSMYLCASLGQGAYNEQFFGPGTRLTVL.

This clonotype was observed at least ten times. The rearrangement uses TRBV12-3 or TRBV12-4 and TRBJ2-3; D is unresolved. Deletions cut 2 bases from V and 6 bases from J, with 9 bases between. This CDR3 contains 13 residues. Here the CDR3 DNA reads TGTGCCAGCAGTTTACAGACGGCGGATACGCAGTATTTT. Its protein is CASSLQTADTQYF.

Only a few counts were recorded for this clonotype. V usage is TRBV7-9 and J usage is TRBJ2-1; 13 nucleotides agree with TRBD2. The CDR3 is 16 residues long. The J segment lost 7 bases and the V segment lost 6 bases, leaving 9 bases of the junction unmatched. Germline CDR1 and CDR2: SEHNR and FQNEAQ (reference sequence). Written as DNA, the CDR3 is TGTGCCAGCAGTTCTAGGACTAGCGGGAGATGGAATGAGCAGTTCTTC. Protein sequence: CASSSRTSGRWNEQFF. The full variable domain, completed using reference TRBV7-9 and TRBJ2-1, is DTGVSQNPRHKITKRGQNVTFRCDPISEHNRLYWYRQTLGQGPEFLTYFQNEAQLEKSRLLSDRFSAERPKGSFSTLEIQRTEQGDSAMYLCASSSRTSGRWNEQFFGPGTRLTVL.

This sequence joins TRBV11-3 and TRBJ2-1; the D gene is possibly TRBD1 (6 bases). The V gene's germline CDR1 is SGHNT and CDR2 YENEEA. Trimming cost V 1 base and J 2 bases, with 15 bases left between them. The CDR3 covers 17 residues. CDR3 DNA sequence: TGTGCCAGCAGCTTAGGATGGTCTACAGGGACCTACAATGAGCAGTTCTTC. Translating it yields CASSLGWSTGTYNEQFF. Together with reference TRBV11-3 and TRBJ2-1, the CDR3 gives the full variable domain: EAGVVQSPRYKIIEKKQPVAFWCNPISGHNTLYWYLQNLGQGPELLIRYENEEAVDDSQLPKDRFSAERLKGVDSTLKIQPAELGDSAVYLCASSLGWSTGTYNEQFFGPGTRLTVL.